Listed below are T cell receptor beta chains from one sample, sequenced in a study of blood T cell repertoires in COVID-19. Using immunoSEQ multiplex PCR, the repertoire was profiled, and TCRdb retains in-frame clones only, with some absent. The repertoire consists of over 95,000 clones, with 79% occurring once and the leading ten covering 15% to 20%. The source material was peripheral blood. Receptors were obtained from a woman of 80 years or more with active or convalescent COVID-19. Each CDR3 is given with its conserved first and last residue. The D gene is left open where the match is weak. Expanded clones are given a class, and other clones once, few, many or no size at all.

J gene: TRBJ1-1; V gene: TRBV9; D gene: .; clone size: .; CDR3 DNA: TGTGCCAGCAGCCCACAGGTGGGGAACACTGAAGCTTTCTTT; CDR3 protein: CASSPQVGNTEAFF
J gene: TRBJ2-5; V gene: TRBV25-1; D gene: TRBD2; clone size: .; CDR3 DNA: TGTGCCAGCAGTGAGATAGCGGGAGGGATGGAGACCCAGTACTTC; CDR3 protein: CASSEIAGGMETQYF
J gene: TRBJ2-1; V gene: TRBV6-1; D gene: TRBD2; clone size: .; CDR3 DNA: TGTGCCAGCAGTGAAGCTTGGCGGGAGGGGAGGAATGAGCAGTTCTTC; CDR3 protein: CASSEAWREGRNEQFF
J gene: TRBJ2-5; V gene: TRBV2; D gene: TRBD2; clone size: few; CDR3 DNA: TGTGCCAGCAGGGCCGGACTAGCGGGGGAGACCCAGTACTTC; CDR3 protein: CASRAGLAGETQYF
J gene: TRBJ2-5; V gene: TRBV13; D gene: .; clone size: .; CDR3 DNA: TGTGCCAGCAGCTGGGGACGGGCGGGGGAGACCCAGTACTTC; CDR3 protein: CASSWGRAGETQYF
J gene: TRBJ1-2; V gene: TRBV27; D gene: .; clone size: .; CDR3 DNA: TGTGCCAGCAGTCTACGTGGACAGAAAGGCTACACCTTC; CDR3 protein: CASSLRGQKGYTF
J gene: TRBJ2-1; V gene: TRBV10-3; D gene: .; clone size: .; CDR3 DNA: TGTGCCATCAGTGGCCAGTACAATGAGCAGTTCTTC; CDR3 protein: CAISGQYNEQFF
J gene: TRBJ2-6; V gene: TRBV21-1; D gene: .; clone size: .; CDR3 DNA: TGTGCCAGCATCGCTGACAGCTCTGGGGCCAACGTCCTGACTTTC; CDR3 protein: CASIADSSGANVLTF
J gene: TRBJ1-4; V gene: TRBV19; D gene: TRBD1; clone size: .; CDR3 DNA: TGTGCCAGTACAAATCCCGGGACAGGGAATGAAAAACTGTTTTTT; CDR3 protein: CASTNPGTGNEKLFF
J gene: TRBJ2-5; V gene: TRBV6-1; D gene: .; clone size: .; CDR3 DNA: TGTGCCAGCAGTGAAACCTCGACAGGTTTGGAGACCCAGTACTTC; CDR3 protein: CASSETSTGLETQYF
J gene: TRBJ2-7; V gene: TRBV7-9; D gene: TRBD1; clone size: .; CDR3 DNA: TGTGCCAGCAGCTCCTCTCTGACAGGGCGGCAGTACTTC; CDR3 protein: CASSSSLTGRQYF
J gene: TRBJ2-2; V gene: TRBV11-3; D gene: .; clone size: .; CDR3 DNA: TGTGCCAGCAGCGCGGGGTCCCCCGGACCCGGGGAGCTGTTTTTT; CDR3 protein: CASSAGSPGPGELFF
J gene: TRBJ1-4; V gene: TRBV27; D gene: .; clone size: .; CDR3 DNA: TGTGCCAGCAGTTCACAGTACTCGACTAATGAAAAACTGTTTTTT; CDR3 protein: CASSSQYSTNEKLFF
J gene: TRBJ1-1; V gene: TRBV5-8; D gene: .; clone size: .; CDR3 DNA: TGTGCCAGCGGCGGGGGGCCCACTGAAGCTTTCTTT; CDR3 protein: CASGGGPTEAFF
J gene: TRBJ2-7; V gene: TRBV7-9; D gene: .; clone size: .; CDR3 DNA: TGTGCCAGCAGCCCTACCCACGAGCAGTACTTC; CDR3 protein: CASSPTHEQYF
J gene: TRBJ1-6; V gene: TRBV6-1; D gene: TRBD1; clone size: .; CDR3 DNA: TGTGCCAGCAGTCAGTTAGGACAGGGGGACTCACCCCTCCACTTT; CDR3 protein: CASSQLGQGDSPLHF
J gene: TRBJ1-5; V gene: TRBV19; D gene: .; clone size: .; CDR3 DNA: TGTGCCAGTAGTAGGGAGTTTAGCAATCAGCCCCAGCATTTT; CDR3 protein: CASSREFSNQPQHF
J gene: TRBJ1-1; V gene: TRBV27; D gene: .; clone size: .; CDR3 DNA: TGTGCCAGCGCCCCTGCCAGGAACACTGAAGCTTTCTTT; CDR3 protein: CASAPARNTEAFF
J gene: TRBJ2-1; V gene: TRBV2; D gene: .; clone size: .; CDR3 DNA: TGTGCCAGCAGTGTTCCAGCGGTTAACAATGAGCAGTTCTTC; CDR3 protein: CASSVPAVNNEQFF
J gene: TRBJ2-4; V gene: TRBV15; D gene: .; clone size: once; CDR3 DNA: TGTGCCACCAGCAGAGCACAGGGTGAAAACATTCAGTACTTC; CDR3 protein: CATSRAQGENIQYF
J gene: TRBJ1-6; V gene: TRBV19; D gene: .; clone size: .; CDR3 DNA: TGTGCCAGTAGTATCTGGGCCAGAGGGAACCTCCACTTT; CDR3 protein: CASSIWARGNLHF
J gene: TRBJ2-3; V gene: TRBV18; D gene: TRBD1; clone size: once; CDR3 DNA: TGTGCCAGCTCACCCCCGGACAGGGGGCTAACAGATACGCAGTATTTT; CDR3 protein: CASSPPDRGLTDTQYF
J gene: TRBJ2-5; V gene: TRBV2; D gene: TRBD1; clone size: .; CDR3 DNA: TGTGCCAGCAGGGGGGACAGGGGCGGGTACCAAGAGACCCAGTACTTC; CDR3 protein: CASRGDRGGYQETQYF
J gene: TRBJ2-7; V gene: TRBV30; D gene: .; clone size: .; CDR3 DNA: TGTGCCTGGGGTTTTACGAGGTACTTC; CDR3 protein: CAWGFTRYF
J gene: TRBJ2-1; V gene: TRBV9; D gene: TRBD2; clone size: .; CDR3 DNA: TGTGCCAGCAGCGAGGGAGGGAGACCGGGTTACAATGAGCAGTTCTTC; CDR3 protein: CASSEGGRPGYNEQFF
J gene: TRBJ2-1; V gene: TRBV5-1; D gene: TRBD2; clone size: .; CDR3 DNA: TGTGCCAGCACCCTAGCGGGAGGGCCATCGTACAATGAGCAGTTCTTC; CDR3 protein: CASTLAGGPSYNEQFF
J gene: TRBJ2-6; V gene: TRBV9; D gene: TRBD1; clone size: .; CDR3 DNA: TGTGCCAGCAGCGGGACAGGGTCGAGGGCTGGGGCCAACGTCCTGACTTTC; CDR3 protein: CASSGTGSRAGANVLTF
J gene: TRBJ2-7; V gene: TRBV14; D gene: TRBD2; clone size: few; CDR3 DNA: TGTGCCAGCAGCGAGGGGCTAGCGGTATCCTACGAGCAGTACTTC; CDR3 protein: CASSEGLAVSYEQYF
J gene: TRBJ2-4; V gene: TRBV6-1; D gene: .; clone size: .; CDR3 DNA: TGTGCCAGCAGTGAAGCGCGATGGTCACAGGGCGCAAACATTCAGTACTTC; CDR3 protein: CASSEARWSQGANIQYF
J gene: TRBJ1-1; V gene: TRBV29-1; D gene: .; clone size: .; CDR3 DNA: TGCAGCGTTGGTTCGGACACTGAAGCTTTCTTT; CDR3 protein: CSVGSDTEAFF
J gene: TRBJ2-2; V gene: TRBV7-3; D gene: TRBD1; clone size: .; CDR3 DNA: TGTGCCAGCAGCTTGGCAGGGGGCACCGGGGAGCTGTTTTTT; CDR3 protein: CASSLAGGTGELFF
J gene: TRBJ2-5; V gene: TRBV7-9; D gene: TRBD2; clone size: .; CDR3 DNA: TGTGCCAGCAGCTCAGGACTAGCGAGACAAGAGACCCAGTACTTC; CDR3 protein: CASSSGLARQETQYF
J gene: TRBJ2-7; V gene: TRBV11-2; D gene: TRBD2; clone size: .; CDR3 DNA: TGTGCCAGCAGCTTAGATTGGGCGGGAGCGAATGGGCACGAGCAGTACTTC; CDR3 protein: CASSLDWAGANGHEQYF
J gene: TRBJ2-7; V gene: TRBV15; D gene: TRBD1; clone size: .; CDR3 DNA: TGTGCCACCAGCGCACGGACAGGGACCGAGCAGTACTTC; CDR3 protein: CATSARTGTEQYF
J gene: TRBJ1-2; V gene: TRBV24-1; D gene: TRBD1; clone size: .; CDR3 DNA: TGTGCCACCAGTGATCCTGGACAGGGAAACTATGGCTACACCTTC; CDR3 protein: CATSDPGQGNYGYTF
J gene: TRBJ2-1; V gene: TRBV18; D gene: TRBD2; clone size: .; CDR3 DNA: TGTGCCAGCTCACCATATGGGACTAGCGGTTACAATGAGCAGTTCTTC; CDR3 protein: CASSPYGTSGYNEQFF
J gene: TRBJ2-7; V gene: TRBV5-6; D gene: .; clone size: .; CDR3 DNA: TGTGCCAGCAGCTTGGGGTCCCGGGTTGCCTACGAGCAGTACTTC; CDR3 protein: CASSLGSRVAYEQYF